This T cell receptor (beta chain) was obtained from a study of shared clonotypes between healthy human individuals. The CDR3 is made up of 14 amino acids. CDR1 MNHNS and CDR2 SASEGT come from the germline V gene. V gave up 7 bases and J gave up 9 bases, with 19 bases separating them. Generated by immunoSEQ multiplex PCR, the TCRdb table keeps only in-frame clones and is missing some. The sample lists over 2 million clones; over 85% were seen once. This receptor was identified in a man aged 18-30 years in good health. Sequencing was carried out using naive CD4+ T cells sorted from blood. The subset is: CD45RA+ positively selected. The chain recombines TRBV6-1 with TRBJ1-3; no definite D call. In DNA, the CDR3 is TGTGCCAGCAAGGGATTTTGGGAGATGAGCACCATATATTTT. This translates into CASKGFWEMSTIYF.